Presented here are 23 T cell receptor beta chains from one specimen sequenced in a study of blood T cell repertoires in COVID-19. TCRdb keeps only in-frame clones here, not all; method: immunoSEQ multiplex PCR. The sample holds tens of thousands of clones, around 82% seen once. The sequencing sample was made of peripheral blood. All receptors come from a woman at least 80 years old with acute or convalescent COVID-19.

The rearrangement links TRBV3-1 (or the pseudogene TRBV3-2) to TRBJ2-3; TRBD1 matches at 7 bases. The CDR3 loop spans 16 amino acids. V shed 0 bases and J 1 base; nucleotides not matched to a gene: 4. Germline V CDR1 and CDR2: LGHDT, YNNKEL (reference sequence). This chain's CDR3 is CASSQDRGQGTDTQYF. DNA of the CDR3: TGTGCCAGCAGCCAAGATCGAGGACAGGGCACAGATACGCAGTATTTT.

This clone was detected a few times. The CDR3 DNA follows: TGTGCCAGCAGCAGAGGACAGGCGTTCTATGGCTACACCTTC. Its translation: CASSRGQAFYGYTF. The rearrangement links TRBV5-4 to TRBJ1-2; 7 bases line up with TRBD1. Germline V gene data show CDR1 as SGHNT and CDR2 as YYREEE (reference sequence). The CDR3 length is 14 residues. With V trimmed by 4 bases and J by 4 bases, 7 bases remained unmatched.

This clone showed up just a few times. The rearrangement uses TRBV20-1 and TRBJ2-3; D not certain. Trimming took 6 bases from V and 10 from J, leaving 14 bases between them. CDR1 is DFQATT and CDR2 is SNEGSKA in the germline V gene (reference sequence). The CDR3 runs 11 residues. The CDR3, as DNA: TGCAGTGCCTCGACTTCAAACGCGCAGTATTTT. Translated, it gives CSASTSNAQYF.

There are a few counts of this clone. The CDR3 loop is CASSLGWTSETQYF. CDR3 DNA sequence: TGTGCCAGCAGCTTGGGCTGGACAAGCGAGACCCAGTACTTC. The rearrangement uses TRBV5-6 and TRBJ2-5, with D possibly being TRBD1 (5 bases). This CDR3 is built from 14 residues. Trimming removed 0 bases from V and 5 bases from J, with 11 bases in between. CDR1 is SGHDT, CDR2 YYEEEE, per germline.

The CDR3 region is CATSDTGGSGEKLFF. The CDR3 DNA reads as TGTGCCACCAGTGATACAGGGGGCTCTGGTGAAAAACTGTTTTTT. The chain has TRBV15 and TRBJ1-4; 9 nucleotides line up with TRBD1. The CDR3 totals 15 residues. Germline V CDR1 and CDR2: LNHNV, YYDKDF (reference sequence). The ends lost 6 bases at V and 7 bases at J; junction bases unmatched: 9.

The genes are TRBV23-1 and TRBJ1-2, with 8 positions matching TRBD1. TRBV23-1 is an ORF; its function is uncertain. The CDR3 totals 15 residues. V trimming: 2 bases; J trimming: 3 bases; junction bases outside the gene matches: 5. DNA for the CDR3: TGCGCCAGCAGTCAACAGGGGGCGAGGGACTATGGCTACACCTTC. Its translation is CASSQQGARDYGYTF.

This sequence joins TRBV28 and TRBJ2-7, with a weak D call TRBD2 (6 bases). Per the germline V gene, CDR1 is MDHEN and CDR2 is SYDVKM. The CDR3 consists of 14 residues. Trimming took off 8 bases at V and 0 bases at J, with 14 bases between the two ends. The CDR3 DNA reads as TGTGCCAGCGGCGGGACCGGAAGCTCCTACGAGCAGTACTTC. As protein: CASGGTGSSYEQYF.

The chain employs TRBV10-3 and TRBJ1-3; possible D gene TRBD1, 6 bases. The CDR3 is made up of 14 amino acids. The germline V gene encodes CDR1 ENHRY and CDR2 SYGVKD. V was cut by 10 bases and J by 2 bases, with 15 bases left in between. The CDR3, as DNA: TGTGCCAGCAGCAGGGGAAGAACTGGAAACACCATATATTTT. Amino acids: CASSRGRTGNTIYF.

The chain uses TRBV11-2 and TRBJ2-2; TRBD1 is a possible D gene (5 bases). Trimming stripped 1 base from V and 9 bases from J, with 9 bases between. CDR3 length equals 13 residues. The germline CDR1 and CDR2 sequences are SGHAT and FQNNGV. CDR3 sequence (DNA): TGTGCCAGCAGCTTAGGTGGGGCCCGGGAGCTGTTTTTT. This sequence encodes CASSLGGARELFF.

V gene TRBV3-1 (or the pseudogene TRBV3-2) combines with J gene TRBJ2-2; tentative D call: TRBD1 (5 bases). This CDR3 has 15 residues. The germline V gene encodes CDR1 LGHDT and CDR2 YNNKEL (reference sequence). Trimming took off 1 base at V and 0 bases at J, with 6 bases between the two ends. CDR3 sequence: CASSQVRANTGELFF. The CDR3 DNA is TGTGCCAGCAGCCAAGTCAGGGCGAACACCGGGGAGCTGTTTTTT.

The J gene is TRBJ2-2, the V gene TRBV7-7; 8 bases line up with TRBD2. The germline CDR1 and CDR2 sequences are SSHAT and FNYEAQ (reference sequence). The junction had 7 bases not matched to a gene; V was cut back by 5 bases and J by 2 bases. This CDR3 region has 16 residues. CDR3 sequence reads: CASSPGRGPNTGELFF. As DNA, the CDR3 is TGTGCCAGCAGCCCCGGGAGGGGCCCTAACACCGGGGAGCTGTTTTTT.

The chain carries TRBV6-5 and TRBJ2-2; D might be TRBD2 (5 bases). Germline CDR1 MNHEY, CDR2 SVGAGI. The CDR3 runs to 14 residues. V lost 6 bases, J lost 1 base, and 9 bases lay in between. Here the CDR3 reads CASRMDWNTGELFF. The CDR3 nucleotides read TGTGCCAGCAGAATGGACTGGAACACCGGGGAGCTGTTTTTT.

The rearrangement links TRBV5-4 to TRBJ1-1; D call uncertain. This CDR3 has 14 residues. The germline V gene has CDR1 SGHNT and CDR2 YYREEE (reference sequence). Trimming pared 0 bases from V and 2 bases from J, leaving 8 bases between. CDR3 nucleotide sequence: TGTGCCAGCAGCTTGGAACAGCCAAACACTGAAGCTTTCTTT. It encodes CASSLEQPNTEAFF.

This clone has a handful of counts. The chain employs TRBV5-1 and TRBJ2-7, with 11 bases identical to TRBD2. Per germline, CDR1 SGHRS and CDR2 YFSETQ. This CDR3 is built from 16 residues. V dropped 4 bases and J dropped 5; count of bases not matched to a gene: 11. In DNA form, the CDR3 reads TGCGCCAGCAGCCGGGAGGCTAGCGGGAGGAACGACGAGCAGTACTTC. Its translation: CASSREASGRNDEQYF. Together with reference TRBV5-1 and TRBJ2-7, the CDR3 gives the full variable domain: KAGVTQTPRYLIKTRGQQVTLSCSPISGHRSVSWYQQTPGQGLQFLFEYFSETQRNKGNFPGRFSGRQFSNSRSEMNVSTLELGDSALYLCASSREASGRNDEQYFGPGTRLTVT.

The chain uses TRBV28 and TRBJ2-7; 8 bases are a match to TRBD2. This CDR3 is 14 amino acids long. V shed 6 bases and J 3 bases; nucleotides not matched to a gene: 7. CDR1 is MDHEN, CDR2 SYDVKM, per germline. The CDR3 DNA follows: TGTGCCAGCAGCAAACTGAGCGGGAGCTACGAGCAGTACTTC. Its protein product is CASSKLSGSYEQYF.

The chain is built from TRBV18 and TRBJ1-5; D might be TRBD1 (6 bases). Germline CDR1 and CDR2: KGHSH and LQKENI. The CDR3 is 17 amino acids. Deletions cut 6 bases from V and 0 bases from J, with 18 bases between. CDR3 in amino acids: CASSYRDTIYSNQPQHF. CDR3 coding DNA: TGTGCCAGCTCGTACCGGGACACGATATATAGCAATCAGCCCCAGCATTTT.

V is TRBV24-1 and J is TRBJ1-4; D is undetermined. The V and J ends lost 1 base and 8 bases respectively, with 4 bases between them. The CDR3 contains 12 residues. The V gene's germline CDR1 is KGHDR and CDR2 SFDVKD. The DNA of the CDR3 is TGTGCCACCAGTGATTTTTCAGAAAAACTGTTTTTT. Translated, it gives CATSDFSEKLFF.

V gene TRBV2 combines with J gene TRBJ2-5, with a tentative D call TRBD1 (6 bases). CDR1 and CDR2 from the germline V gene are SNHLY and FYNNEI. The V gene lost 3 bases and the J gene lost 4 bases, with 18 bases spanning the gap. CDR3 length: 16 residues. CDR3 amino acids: CASSEQGGLLGETQYF. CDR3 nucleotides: TGTGCCAGCAGTGAGCAAGGGGGATTATTAGGAGAGACCCAGTACTTC.

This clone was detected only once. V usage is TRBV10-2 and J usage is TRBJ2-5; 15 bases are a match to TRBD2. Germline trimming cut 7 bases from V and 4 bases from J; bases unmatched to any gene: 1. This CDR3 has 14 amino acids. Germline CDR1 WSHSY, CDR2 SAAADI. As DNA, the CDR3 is TGCGCCAGCATGGGACTAGCGGGAGGAGAGACCCAGTACTTC. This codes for CASMGLAGGETQYF.

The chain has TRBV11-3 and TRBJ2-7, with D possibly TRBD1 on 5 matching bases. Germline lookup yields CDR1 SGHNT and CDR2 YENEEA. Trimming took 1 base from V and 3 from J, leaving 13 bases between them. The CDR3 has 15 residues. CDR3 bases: TGTGCCAGCAGCTTAGGGGCAGGGCCCTTCTACGAGCAGTACTTC. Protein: CASSLGAGPFYEQYF.

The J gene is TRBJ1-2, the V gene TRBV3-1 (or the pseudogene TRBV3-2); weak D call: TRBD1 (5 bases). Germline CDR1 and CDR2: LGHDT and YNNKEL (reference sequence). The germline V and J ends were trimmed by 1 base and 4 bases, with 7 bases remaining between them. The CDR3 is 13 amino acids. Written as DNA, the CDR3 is TGTGCCAGCAGCCAAGGGGGGGGCTATGGCTACACCTTC. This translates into CASSQGGGYGYTF.

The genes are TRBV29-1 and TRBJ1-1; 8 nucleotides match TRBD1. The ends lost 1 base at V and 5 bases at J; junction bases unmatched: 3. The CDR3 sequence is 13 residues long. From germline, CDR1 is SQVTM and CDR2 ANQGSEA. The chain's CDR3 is CSVEGQGLTEAFF. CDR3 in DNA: TGCAGCGTTGAAGGACAGGGGTTGACTGAAGCTTTCTTT.

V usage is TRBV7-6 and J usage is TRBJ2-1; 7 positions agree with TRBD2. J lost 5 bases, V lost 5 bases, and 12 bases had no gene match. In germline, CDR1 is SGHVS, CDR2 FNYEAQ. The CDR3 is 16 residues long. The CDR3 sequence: CASSRLGRELDNEQFF. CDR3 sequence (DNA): TGTGCCAGCAGCCGCCTCGGGCGGGAGCTTGACAATGAGCAGTTCTTC.